The rows below give T cell receptor beta chains drawn from one sample of a study of T cell responses to AZD1222 COVID-19 vaccine. Using immunoSEQ multiplex PCR, the repertoire was profiled, and TCRdb retains in-frame clones only, with some absent. This table holds about 130,000 clones, more than 70% found once. The starting material was peripheral blood, obtained on day 0 of AZD1222 vaccination. These receptors all come from an adult in good health. CDR3s include the opening cysteine and the closing phenylalanine or tryptophan.

V gene: TRBV5-1; CDR3 protein: CASSRLGQETQYF
V gene: TRBV3-1/TRBV3-2; CDR3 protein: CASSQDMGEVYF
V gene: TRBV2; CDR3 protein: CASREPTGFSYEQYF
V gene: TRBV28; CDR3 protein: CASSANNEQFF
V gene: TRBV7-8; CDR3 protein: CASSLKGQQASGGHEQFF
V gene: TRBV6-2/TRBV6-3; CDR3 protein: CASSSPGHNTEAFF
V gene: TRBV5-1; CDR3 protein: CASSGSAEKLFF
V gene: TRBV2; CDR3 protein: CAGLQESNEQFF
V gene: TRBV7-9; CDR3 protein: CASSLEYGYTF
V gene: TRBV19; CDR3 protein: CASSIEGPNYGYTF
V gene: TRBV4-1; CDR3 protein: CASSQYQGSNYGYTF
V gene: TRBV10-3; CDR3 protein: CAISGGRDTDTQYF
V gene: TRBV5-4; CDR3 protein: CASSLSLAIQETQYF
V gene: TRBV7-9; CDR3 protein: CASSPTSGGPYNEQFF
V gene: TRBV19; CDR3 protein: CASSFQGARDTEAFF
V gene: TRBV4-1; CDR3 protein: CASSQRTSGRAPTGELFF
V gene: TRBV6-1; CDR3 protein: CASSESPRRSSYEQYF
V gene: TRBV27; CDR3 protein: CASSLGTGAYEQYF
V gene: TRBV29-1; CDR3 protein: CSVGSRQGTEAFF
V gene: TRBV5-4; CDR3 protein: CASSGGWQETQYF
V gene: TRBV6-5; CDR3 protein: CASRSNRDANYGYTF
V gene: TRBV5-1; CDR3 protein: CASSSFEQRETQYF
V gene: TRBV6-5; CDR3 protein: CASSYSGVAGELFF
V gene: TRBV2; CDR3 protein: CASKESGNTIYF
V gene: TRBV11-2; CDR3 protein: CASSSSVATTNEKLFF
V gene: TRBV5-1; CDR3 protein: CASSFNSGTGDKIF